Here is one T cell receptor beta chain with its context. Its antigen is currently not known. Base qualities were left out, and no much larger clone turns up one base away. The data are from a study of T cell changes during pregnancy in multiple sclerosis (dated by TCRdb to 2018 to 2020). Context from the whole study: The study examined how the T cell repertoire changed over the course of pregnancy in women with multiple sclerosis.

The library was prepared using the immunoSEQ multiplex PCR assay. This is the immuneACCESS table as TCRdb keeps it, with only in-frame sequences that have V and J called. A part of the clones is gone; compared with another copy, unresolved V genes explain less than half, and the rest is unexplained. This sample comprises fewer than 40,000 clones, 91% of them detected only once. The top ten clones comprise around 0.47% of the sample. The TCR originated in a female donor in good health, enrolled as a control in a pregnancy study. The source was CD4+ T cells from peripheral blood mononuclear cells, collected in the second trimester of pregnancy.

The DNA sequence reads TGTGCCAGCAGCTCAGGACTAGCGGGGATCACAGATACGCAGTATTTT. This is translated as CASSSGLAGITDTQYF. The rearrangement joined TRBV5-4 to TRBJ2-3; the central 12 bases match TRBD2. CDR1 and CDR2 (SGHNT, YYREEE) derive from the germline V gene (reference sequence). The CDR3 runs 16 amino acids, cysteine and phenylalanine included. Kept here is only the CDR3 DNA, which spans 48 bases and is read in frame from base 1. V is pruned by 3 bases and J by 2 bases, leaving 4 bases of the junction without a gene match.